This TCR beta chain was sequenced for a study of blood T cell repertoires in COVID-19. Study at large: The study drew acute and convalescent COVID-19 samples from the United States, Italy and Spain. PBMCs, B-cell-depleted T cells, or T cells were the source of the cDNA or gDNA that made up the material.

Germline CDR1 SQVTM, CDR2 ANQGSEA. The junction had 5 bases not matched to a gene; V was cut back by 6 bases and J by 7 bases. The CDR3 covers 11 residues. Under the authors' procedure: Amplification from reference gene primers served as the basis for estimated nucleated cell counts. Profiling relied on immunoSEQ multiplex PCR, and the TCRdb table lists in-frame clones only, not all of them. V, J and clone size are taken as reported in that table, and D and trimming were inferred from the DNA itself. The sample lists some 460,000 clones, about 89% seen once, with 4.3% in the top ten. This receptor was obtained from a woman aged 25 to 39 with acute or convalescent COVID-19. V usage is TRBV29-1 and J usage is TRBJ2-7; 8 bases agree with TRBD1. The specimen was peripheral blood. In DNA, the CDR3 is TGCAGCGTCTTAACAGGGGGGGAGCAGTACTTC. Residues: CSVLTGGEQYF.